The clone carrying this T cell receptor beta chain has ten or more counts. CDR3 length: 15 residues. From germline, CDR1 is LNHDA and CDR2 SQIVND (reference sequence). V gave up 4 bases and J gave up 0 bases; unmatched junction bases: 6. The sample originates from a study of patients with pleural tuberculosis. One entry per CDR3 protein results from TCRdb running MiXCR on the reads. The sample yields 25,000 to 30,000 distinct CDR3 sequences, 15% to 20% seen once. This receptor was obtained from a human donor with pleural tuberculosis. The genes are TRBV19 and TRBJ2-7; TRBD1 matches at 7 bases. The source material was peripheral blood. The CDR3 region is CASSTPGTASYEQYF. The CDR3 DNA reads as TGTGCCAGTAGTACCCCCGGGACAGCCTCCTACGAGCAGTACTTC.